The 21 T cell receptor beta chains reported below all come from one sample, sequenced in a study of a mutant IDH1 vaccine in newly diagnosed glioma. The method was immunoSEQ multiplex PCR; TCRdb's version includes in-frame clones alone and lacks a portion of them. The sample includes roughly 99,000 clones, over 85% of them seen just once. Specified time point: baseline, week 1 (first vaccination visit). Stated treatment: pre-vaccination baseline after standard-of-care therapy. The specimen comprised PBMCs, sampled from a glioma patient treated with radiotherapy, temozolomide or both. The receptors were sampled from a woman aged 45-59 years with glioma.

The chain combines TRBV28 with TRBJ1-5, with a tentative D call TRBD1 (5 bases). The CDR3 loop spans 13 amino acids. The V and J ends lost 2 bases and 7 bases respectively, with 9 bases between them. Germline V CDR1 and CDR2: MDHEN, SYDVKM. The chain's CDR3 is CASSLGRVQPQHF. CDR3 coding DNA: TGTGCCAGCAGTTTAGGCAGGGTACAGCCCCAGCATTTT.

V is TRBV27 and J is TRBJ1-2, with 7 bases identical to TRBD1. Germline V lookup: CDR1 MNHEY, CDR2 SMNVEV (reference sequence). The CDR3 spans 14 residues. The junction had 4 bases not matched to a gene; V was cut back by 1 base and J by 5 bases. CDR3 DNA sequence: TGTGCCAGCAGTTTATGGGGCAGGGGGTATGGCTACACCTTC. This encodes CASSLWGRGYGYTF.

This sequence joins TRBV11-1 and TRBJ2-5, with D perhaps TRBD1 or TRBD2 (5 bases each). The CDR3 is made up of 14 amino acids. The germline V gene has CDR1 SGHAT and CDR2 FQDESV (reference sequence). V was pared by 4 bases and J by 4 bases, with 13 bases between. The CDR3: CASSSRDVGETQYF. The DNA for the CDR3 is TGTGCCAGCAGCTCCCGGGACGTTGGAGAGACCCAGTACTTC.

Comments on this clone: This same CDR3 is encoded by further DNA sequences in the sample. The chain is built from TRBV6-4 and TRBJ2-2; no definite D call. This CDR3 region has 13 residues. Germline V gene data show CDR1 as MRHNA and CDR2 as SNTAGT. V lost 0 bases to trimming and J lost 3 bases, with 2 bases between them. CDR3 nucleotides: TGTGCCAGCAGTGACTCGGACACCGGGGAGCTGTTTTTT. Protein product: CASSDSDTGELFF.

The V gene is TRBV2, the J gene TRBJ1-2; D may be TRBD1 (6 bases). The CDR3 has 14 amino acids. With 3 bases removed from V and 2 bases from J, the gap between germline ends came to 10 bases. Germline V gives CDR1 SNHLY, CDR2 FYNNEI. The CDR3 DNA sequence: TGTGCCAGCAGTGATTTCACAGGGAACTATGGCTACACCTTC. Its translation: CASSDFTGNYGYTF.

The chain recombines TRBV30 with TRBJ1-2; D is perhaps TRBD1 (5 bases). The CDR3 length is 13 residues. Per germline, CDR1 GTSNPN and CDR2 SVGIG (reference sequence). The germline V and J ends were trimmed by 2 bases and 7 bases, with 14 bases remaining between them. CDR3 in amino acids: CAWSTTGAGGYTF. The CDR3 bases are TGTGCCTGGAGTACAACAGGTGCCGGTGGCTACACCTTC.

This chain uses TRBV4-1 with TRBJ2-7; possible D gene TRBD1, 5 bases. Trimming took off 1 base at V and 5 bases at J, with 18 bases between the two ends. The CDR3 runs to 16 residues. CDR1 and CDR2 (germline): MGHRA, YSYEKL. CDR3: CASSQGNGARAHEQYF. Here the CDR3 DNA reads TGCGCCAGCAGCCAAGGAAACGGAGCCAGGGCCCACGAGCAGTACTTC.

The chain links TRBV10-1 to TRBJ2-5; possible D gene TRBD1, 6 bases. The germline V and J ends were trimmed by 0 bases and 3 bases, with 14 bases remaining between them. Germline values: CDR1 WNHNN, CDR2 SYGVQD (reference sequence). This CDR3 has 16 amino acids. The CDR3 sequence: CASSESGSTGEETQYF. The CDR3 region has the DNA TGCGCCAGCAGTGAGTCGGGCTCGACAGGAGAAGAGACCCAGTACTTC.

The chain is built from TRBV30 and TRBJ2-2; 8 bases fit TRBD1. The CDR3 spans 15 residues. Trimming took 3 bases from V and 7 from J; bases not matched to a gene: 10. Germline V gene lookup returns CDR1 GTSNPN and CDR2 SVGIG (reference sequence). CDR3 nucleotide sequence: TGTGCCTGGAGCGCCTTTGACAGGGGAAGCGGGGAGCTGTTTTTT. It codes for CAWSAFDRGSGELFF.

V gene TRBV6-1 combines with J gene TRBJ2-7; the match to TRBD2 covers 9 bases. Trimming cost V 0 bases and J 2 bases; bases outside gene matches: 11. Germline assignment: CDR1 MNHNS and CDR2 SASEGT. CDR3 size: 18 residues. This CDR3 is CASSEAPLLAGLAYEQYF. CDR3 DNA sequence: TGTGCCAGCAGTGAAGCGCCCCTACTAGCGGGTCTCGCCTACGAGCAGTACTTC.

The CDR3 protein is CASSLAGGGNQPQHF. The DNA for the CDR3 is TGTGCCAGCAGCTTGGCAGGGGGCGGCAATCAGCCCCAGCATTTT. J is TRBJ1-5 and V is TRBV7-2, with 8 bases fitting TRBD1. The germline CDR1 and CDR2 sequences are SGHTA and FQGNSA. This CDR3 spans 15 amino acids. J was trimmed by 2 bases and V by 3 bases; bases with no gene match: 3. The full variable domain, with the rest looked up from reference TRBV7-2 and TRBJ1-5, is GAGVSQSPSNKVTEKGKDVELRCDPISGHTALYWYRQSLGQGLEFLIYFQGNSAPDKSGLPSDRFSAERTGGSVSTLTIQRTQQEDSAVYLCASSLAGGGNQPQHFGDGTRLSIL.

CDR3 in DNA: TGTGCCAGCAGAAGTCCGGGACAGCCCAGGCGGGGCTACACCTTC. Protein sequence: CASRSPGQPRRGYTF. The chain has TRBV28 and TRBJ1-2; 7 bases map to TRBD1. Trimming removed 6 bases from V and 8 bases from J; junction bases left unmatched: 15. Germline values: CDR1 MDHEN, CDR2 SYDVKM. CDR3 size: 15 residues.

The chain combines TRBV28 with TRBJ2-1, with TRBD1 as a possible D gene (5 bases). Germline loops: CDR1 MDHEN, CDR2 SYDVKM. The CDR3 contains 15 residues. Trimming left V 5 bases short and J 5 bases short, with 16 bases between. DNA of the CDR3: TGTGCCAGCAGTGCCCAGGGTTGGTCGGACAATGAGCAGTTCTTC. It codes for CASSAQGWSDNEQFF.

The chain is built from TRBV5-1 and TRBJ2-7; the match to TRBD2 covers 12 bases. This CDR3 is 14 amino acids long. Per germline, CDR1 SGHRS and CDR2 YFSETQ. J lost 3 bases, V lost 3 bases, and 1 base had no gene match. CDR3 in amino acids: CASSSLAGGYEQYF. The CDR3 DNA reads as TGCGCCAGCAGCTCACTAGCGGGGGGCTACGAGCAGTACTTC.

The chain couples TRBV7-2 to TRBJ2-5; 11 bases are shared with TRBD2. The end of the DNA aligns better with TRBJ2-7, so the J call may be wrong. The CDR3 is 15 residues long. Germline CDR1 and CDR2: SGHTA and FQGNSA. The CDR3 here is CASSLPSSGRIEQYF. The CDR3 nucleotides read TGTGCCAGCAGCTTGCCCTCTAGCGGGAGGATCGAGCAGTACTTC.

The rearrangement uses TRBV21-1 and TRBJ2-7; the listed D gene, TRBD2, was not tested against the DNA. TRBV21-1 is a listed pseudogene. The length of the CDR3 is 11 residues. The CDR3 region is CASRKVYEQYF. The CDR3 bases are TGTGCCAGCCGCAAAGTATACGAGCAGTACTTC.

This chain connects TRBV5-5 to TRBJ2-1; the D gene is possibly TRBD1 (6 bases). V dropped 1 base and J dropped 3 bases, with 14 bases sitting between them. In germline, CDR1 is SGHKS, CDR2 YYEKEE (reference sequence). This CDR3 comprises 16 residues. CDR3 sequence reads: CASSLTGQTLYNEQFF. CDR3 DNA sequence: TGTGCCAGCAGCTTGACCGGACAGACGCTCTACAATGAGCAGTTCTTC.

The rearrangement links TRBV2 to TRBJ2-7; 7 nucleotides line up with TRBD1. Germline V gene sequence: CDR1 SNHLY, CDR2 FYNNEI. V gave up 8 bases and J gave up 9 bases; unmatched junction bases: 4. This CDR3 has 10 residues. CDR3 DNA sequence: TGTGCCAGCGGGGACAGCGGGCAGTACTTC. Its protein is CASGDSGQYF.

V is TRBV29-1 and J is TRBJ2-1, with 7 bases identical to TRBD1. Germline V gives CDR1 SQVTM, CDR2 ANQGSEA. This CDR3 has 15 residues. Trimming took 5 bases from V and 3 from J; bases not matched to a gene: 10. In nucleotides, the CDR3 is TGCAGCGTTAACGACAGGGTTCTTAGCTACAATGAGCAGTTCTTC. It encodes CSVNDRVLSYNEQFF.

This sequence joins TRBV11-2 and TRBJ2-3; 10 bases are a match to TRBD2. The CDR3 contains 16 residues. Germline V gene sequence: CDR1 SGHAT, CDR2 FQNNGV. Trimming cost V 5 bases and J 0 bases; bases outside gene matches: 5. Here the CDR3 DNA reads TGTGCCAGCAGCACCAGACTAGCGGGTAGCACAGATACGCAGTATTTT. This codes for CASSTRLAGSTDTQYF.

About this clone itself: Other DNA sequences in the same sample also yield this CDR3. This chain links TRBV7-9 with TRBJ1-3; D is undetermined. Trimming took 0 bases from V and 3 from J, leaving 0 bases between them. Germline V CDR1 and CDR2: SEHNR, FQNEAQ (reference sequence). The CDR3 totals 12 residues. CDR3 loop: CASSLAGNTIYF. The CDR3 coding sequence is TGTGCCAGCAGCTTAGCTGGAAACACCATATATTTT.